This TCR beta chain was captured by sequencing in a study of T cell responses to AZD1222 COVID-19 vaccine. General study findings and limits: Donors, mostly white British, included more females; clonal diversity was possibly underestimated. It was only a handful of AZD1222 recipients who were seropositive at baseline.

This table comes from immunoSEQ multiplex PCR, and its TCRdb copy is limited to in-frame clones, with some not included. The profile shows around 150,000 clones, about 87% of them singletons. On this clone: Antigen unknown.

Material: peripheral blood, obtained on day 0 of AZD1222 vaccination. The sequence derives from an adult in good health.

The CDR3 coding sequence is TGTGCCAGCACCTACAGGGACCCCAATAAGATCAATCAGCCCCAGCATTTT. It encodes CASTYRDPNKINQPQHF. The rearrangement uses TRBV5-6 and TRBJ1-5; tentative D call: TRBD1 (6 bases). Per the germline V gene, CDR1 is SGHDT and CDR2 is YYEEEE. Trimming pared 6 bases from V and 3 bases from J, leaving 22 bases between. This CDR3 is built from 17 residues.